Each of the 27 T cell receptor beta chains below was sequenced from the same sample in a study of CD8 T cells in Susac syndrome. The RNA input was about 0.5 to 1 ug, and it was reverse transcribed with random hexamers. TCRdb reanalysed the immunoSEQ multiplex PCR reads using MiXCR and keeps one entry per CDR3 protein. The data show 200,000 to 300,000 distinct CDR3 sequences, with almost 97% seen just once and 0.1% held by the top ten. What was sequenced was CD4+ T cells from PBMCs. The receptors derive from a human donor with Susac syndrome.

J is TRBJ2-1 and V is TRBV30; D gene ambiguous. Germline V gene lookup returns CDR1 GTSNPN and CDR2 SVGIG (reference sequence). The CDR3 is 13 residues long. V lost 0 bases to trimming and J lost 9 bases, with 12 bases between them. CDR3 protein: CAWSVISESEQFF. CDR3 nucleotides: TGTGCCTGGAGTGTAATCTCGGAGAGTGAGCAGTTCTTC.

This clonotype was seen once. This chain connects TRBV5-1 to TRBJ1-4; D is possibly TRBD1 (5 bases). Trimming shortened V by 7 bases and J by 8 bases, and 24 bases separated the two germline ends. The CDR3 totals 16 residues. Germline V gene lookup returns CDR1 SGHRS and CDR2 YFSETQ. The CDR3 sequence is CASADQGPRIGEKLFF. DNA of the CDR3: TGCGCCAGCGCGGATCAGGGTCCCAGGATAGGAGAAAAACTGTTTTTT.

The rearrangement uses TRBV18 and TRBJ1-1; D may be TRBD1 (5 bases). CDR3 length equals 13 residues. CDR1 and CDR2 from the germline V gene are KGHSH and LQKENI. Trimming stripped 3 bases from V and 3 bases from J, with 8 bases between. CDR3 residues: CASSPGQDTEAFF. As DNA, the CDR3 is TGTGCCAGCTCACCCGGACAAGACACTGAAGCTTTCTTT.

The chain employs TRBV7-9 and TRBJ1-4; D is undetermined. CDR3 size: 12 residues. Germline V CDR1 and CDR2: SEHNR, FQNEAQ (reference sequence). V lost 1 base and J lost 13, with 10 bases in between. CDR3 in amino acids: CASSLDSPGLFF. The DNA of the CDR3 is TGTGCCAGCAGCTTAGACAGCCCGGGACTGTTTTTT.

This chain connects TRBV5-1 to TRBJ2-1, with D perhaps given as TRBD1 or TRBD2 (6 bases each). CDR3 length equals 16 residues. Germline CDR1 and CDR2: SGHRS and YFSETQ. With 0 bases removed from V and 4 bases from J, the gap between germline ends came to 14 bases. The CDR3 bases are TGCGCCAGCAGCTTGGTAAGGGGGGAACAATACAATGAGCAGTTCTTC. Its translation is CASSLVRGEQYNEQFF.

The J gene is TRBJ2-1, the V gene TRBV18; the D is unclear. Trimming removed 6 bases from V and 5 bases from J, with 14 bases in between. The germline gives CDR1 KGHSH, CDR2 LQKENI. This CDR3 contains 14 residues. For the CDR3, the DNA is TGTGCCAGCTCTCCCCGGAGTTCGGACAATGAGCAGTTCTTC. This encodes CASSPRSSDNEQFF.

The chain has TRBV20-1 and TRBJ2-1, with D perhaps matching TRBD1 or TRBD2 (5 bases each). This CDR3 is 14 amino acids long. V lost 1 base to trimming and J lost 6 bases, with 13 bases between them. Germline CDR1 DFQATT, CDR2 SNEGSKA (reference sequence). CDR3 nucleotides: TGCAGTGCTAGAGTAACTAGGGGCCCCAATGAGCAGTTCTTC. Encoded protein: CSARVTRGPNEQFF.

DNA of the CDR3: TGTGCCAGCAGCTTCAACCCGGGAGGGGCCCAAGAGACCCAGTACTTC. This translates into CASSFNPGGAQETQYF. The genes are TRBV5-4 and TRBJ2-5; 8 bases align to TRBD2. Trimming removed 2 bases from V and 1 base from J; junction bases left unmatched: 7. The length of the CDR3 is 16 residues. From germline, CDR1 is SGHNT and CDR2 YYREEE (reference sequence).

The V and J genes are TRBV20-1 and TRBJ1-4, with unresolved D. The germline CDR1 and CDR2 sequences are DFQATT and SNEGSKA (reference sequence). This CDR3 is 13 amino acids long. V was cut by 3 bases and J by 5 bases, with 10 bases left in between. CDR3 DNA: TGCAGTGCTAGTATGCACACCAATGAAAAACTGTTTTTT. Translating it yields CSASMHTNEKLFF.

The CDR3, as DNA: TGTGCCAGCAGTTACTCGACAGTGAGCAATCAGCCCCAGCATTTT. It encodes CASSYSTVSNQPQHF. The chain links TRBV6-5 to TRBJ1-5; D may be TRBD1 (5 bases). The germline V gene has CDR1 MNHEY and CDR2 SVGAGI. V lost 0 bases to trimming and J lost 1 base, with 7 bases between them. The CDR3 covers 15 residues.

This clonotype was seen a few times. V is TRBV6-5 and J is TRBJ2-1; 8 positions agree with TRBD1. Germline assignment: CDR1 MNHEY and CDR2 SVGAGI. Trimming at V came to 6 bases and at J to 7 bases, leaving 2 bases not matched to a gene. The CDR3 has 12 amino acids. CDR3 protein: CASRTGANEQFF. DNA for the CDR3: TGTGCCAGCAGGACAGGGGCGAATGAGCAGTTCTTC.

The rearrangement joins TRBV30 to TRBJ1-5; D gene uncertain. Trimming stripped 2 bases from V and 0 bases from J, with 5 bases between. Germline V gene sequence: CDR1 GTSNPN, CDR2 SVGIG (reference sequence). The CDR3 contains 13 residues. The CDR3 is CAWSYGSNQPQHF. Here the CDR3 DNA reads TGTGCCTGGAGTTACGGTAGCAATCAGCCCCAGCATTTT.

The chain joins TRBV21-1 to TRBJ2-3; the D call of TRBD2 is as the table states it, not checked on the DNA. TRBV21-1 is a pseudogene. The CDR3 consists of 17 residues. The CDR3: CASSKWGPGGSTDTQYF. DNA of the CDR3: TGTGCCAGCAGCAAATGGGGACCCGGAGGGAGCACAGATACGCAGTATTTT.

The chain has TRBV12-3 or TRBV12-4 and TRBJ1-2, with 7 bases aligning to TRBD1. Trimming removed 5 bases from V and 3 bases from J; junction bases left unmatched: 6. This CDR3 is 14 amino acids long. CDR3 sequence (DNA): TGTGCCAGCAGTAGCCGACAGGGACACTATGGCTACACCTTC. Encoded protein: CASSSRQGHYGYTF.

This clonotype was detected only once. The CDR3 nucleotides are TGCGCCAGCAGCTTGCCGGGTGATAGAAACGAGCAGTACTTC. Residues: CASSLPGDRNEQYF. The V call is TRBV5-1, the J call TRBJ2-7; no clear D. The CDR3 runs to 14 residues. Between the trimmed V and J ends, which lost 1 base and 5 bases, there was a span of 13 bases. Germline assignment: CDR1 SGHRS and CDR2 YFSETQ.

This chain links TRBV9 with TRBJ2-3, with 14 bases that match TRBD2. CDR1 SGDLS and CDR2 YYNGEE come from the germline V gene. V lost 3 bases to trimming and J lost 2 bases; unmatched junction nucleotides: 8. The CDR3 runs to 18 residues. The CDR3 region has the DNA TGTGCCAGCAGCGGCCAGGGGACTAGCGGGAGACTCACAGATACGCAGTATTTT. Encoded protein: CASSGQGTSGRLTDTQYF. Full variable domain (rest looked up from reference TRBV9 and TRBJ2-3): DSGVTQTPKHLITATGQRVTLRCSPRSGDLSVYWYQQSLDQGLQFLIQYYNGEERAKGNILERFSAQQFPDLHSELNLSSLELGDSALYFCASSGQGTSGRLTDTQYFGPGTRLTVL.

The chain couples TRBV30 to TRBJ2-5, with no clear D. Deletions cut 5 bases from V and 4 bases from J, with 14 bases between. The CDR3 is made up of 13 amino acids. The germline CDR1 and CDR2 sequences are GTSNPN and SVGIG (reference sequence). The DNA for the CDR3 is TGTGCCTGGGGCGAGAGGTTCGCAGAGACCCAGTACTTC. Protein: CAWGERFAETQYF. Variable domain in full (rest from reference TRBV30 and TRBJ2-5): SQTIHQWPATLVQPVGSPLSLECTVEGTSNPNLYWYRQAAGRGLQLLFYSVGIGQISSEVPQNLSASRPQDRQFILSSKKLLLSDSGFYLCAWGERFAETQYFGPGTRLLVL.

The J gene is TRBJ2-3, the V gene TRBV29-1; 11 nucleotides line up with TRBD2. Germline trimming cut 4 bases from V and 0 bases from J; bases unmatched to any gene: 6. The germline gives CDR1 SQVTM, CDR2 ANQGSEA. The CDR3 is 16 residues long. CDR3 loop: CSVGGLAETSTDTQYF. CDR3 nucleotides: TGCAGCGTTGGGGGACTAGCGGAGACTAGCACAGATACGCAGTATTTT.

This clonotype was picked up one time. V usage is TRBV21-1 and J usage is TRBJ2-4. TRBV21-1 is termed a pseudogene. The CDR3 is 18 amino acids. This CDR3 reads CASSKGFRSGLAKNIQYF. The CDR3 DNA is TGTGCCAGCAGCAAAGGTTTCCGGTCCGGGCTAGCCAAAAACATTCAGTACTTC.

The chain recombines TRBV4-1 with TRBJ2-3, with D perhaps matching TRBD1 (6 bases). Between the trimmed V and J ends, which lost 4 bases and 7 bases, there was a span of 15 bases. Germline loops: CDR1 MGHRA, CDR2 YSYEKL. This CDR3 has 14 residues. CDR3 residues: CASSLDSVMNTQYF. The CDR3 DNA reads TGCGCCAGCAGCCTGGACAGTGTCATGAATACGCAGTATTTT.

On this clonotype: One end of the junction fails to match germline, which may point to a read error. V is TRBV5-1 and J is TRBJ1-5, with TRBD1 matching over 7 bases. Germline lookup yields CDR1 SGHRS and CDR2 YFSETQ. The CDR3 sequence is 15 residues long. CDR3 residues: CASSDQGGSDQPQHF. The CDR3 DNA follows: TGCGCCAGCAGCGATCAGGGGGGTAGCGATCAGCCCCAGCATTTT.

This chain connects TRBV30 to TRBJ2-3; no clear D gene. V was shortened by 3 bases and J by 0 bases, with 7 bases between the two germline ends. Germline V gene lookup returns CDR1 GTSNPN and CDR2 SVGIG (reference sequence). This CDR3 spans 13 amino acids. The CDR3 nucleotides read TGTGCCTGGAGAAAATCTAGCACAGATACGCAGTATTTT. It yields the protein CAWRKSSTDTQYF.

The rearrangement joins TRBV15 to TRBJ2-2, with 7 bases aligning to TRBD2. V shed 4 bases, J shed 0 bases, and the junction held 11 bases outside the gene matches. CDR3 length equals 18 residues. Germline V gene lookup returns CDR1 LNHNV and CDR2 YYDKDF (reference sequence). This CDR3 reads CATSKNLRTSSNTGELFF. CDR3 nucleotides: TGTGCCACCAGCAAAAACCTGAGGACTAGTTCGAACACCGGGGAGCTGTTTTTT.

The J gene is TRBJ2-5, the V gene TRBV10-3, with 7 bases lining up with TRBD1. This CDR3 contains 13 residues. J was trimmed by 5 bases and V by 8 bases; bases with no gene match: 8. Germline V gene data show CDR1 as ENHRY and CDR2 as SYGVKD. CDR3 region: CAIGRQGAETQYF. CDR3 nucleotides: TGTGCCATCGGAAGACAGGGTGCCGAGACCCAGTACTTC.

The sample holds one count of this clonotype. In DNA, the CDR3 is TGTGCCTGGAGTTTTAGGTACGGCTACACCTTC. Protein sequence: CAWSFRYGYTF. J is TRBJ1-2 and V is TRBV30; D is unclear. CDR3 length equals 11 residues. CDR1 and CDR2 (germline): GTSNPN, SVGIG (reference sequence). The V end was cut by 2 bases, the J end by 8 bases, with 9 bases between.

The chain combines TRBV4-2 with TRBJ2-5; D possibly corresponds to TRBD2 (6 bases). The germline V gene encodes CDR1 LGHNA and CDR2 YNFKEQ. Trimming removed 0 bases at V and 1 base at J, with 15 bases between. This CDR3 has 17 amino acids. CDR3 protein: CASSQEPREGIQETQYF. As DNA, the CDR3 is TGTGCCAGCAGCCAAGAACCGCGGGAAGGTATCCAAGAGACCCAGTACTTC.

The CDR3 DNA sequence: TGCGCCAGCAGCTTGGGGACAGACGAGCAGTACTTC. It specifies CASSLGTDEQYF. This rearrangement joins TRBV5-1 to TRBJ2-7, with D possibly matching TRBD1 (6 bases). Between the trimmed V and J ends, which lost 0 bases and 5 bases, there was a span of 6 bases. The CDR3 has 12 amino acids. CDR1 SGHRS and CDR2 YFSETQ come from the germline V gene.